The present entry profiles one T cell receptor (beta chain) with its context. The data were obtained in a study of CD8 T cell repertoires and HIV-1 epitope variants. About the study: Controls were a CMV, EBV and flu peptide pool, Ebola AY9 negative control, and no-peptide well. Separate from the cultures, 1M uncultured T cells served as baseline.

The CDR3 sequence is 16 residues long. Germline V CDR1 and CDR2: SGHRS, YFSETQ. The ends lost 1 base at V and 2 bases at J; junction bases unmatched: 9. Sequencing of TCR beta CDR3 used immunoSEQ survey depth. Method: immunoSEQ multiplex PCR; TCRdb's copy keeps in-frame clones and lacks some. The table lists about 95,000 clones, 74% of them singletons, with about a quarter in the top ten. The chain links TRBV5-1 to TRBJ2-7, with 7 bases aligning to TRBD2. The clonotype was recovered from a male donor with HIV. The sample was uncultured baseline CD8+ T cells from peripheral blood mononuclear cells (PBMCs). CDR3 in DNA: TGCGCCAGCAGCTTGAACAACCAGCGGGACGCCTACGAGCAGTACTTC. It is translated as CASSLNNQRDAYEQYF.